The rows below give T cell receptor beta chains drawn from one sample of a study of blood T cell repertoires in COVID-19. The table came from immunoSEQ multiplex PCR; TCRdb's copy has only in-frame clones and leaves some out. The sample lists under 450,000 clones, approximately 91% seen once, with roughly 1.4% in the top ten. The sample was peripheral blood. These receptors were taken from a woman in her thirties or forties with COVID-19, enrolled during active disease. Both conserved end residues are trimmed from each CDR3. Clone size is shown for a subset of rows, as once, few, many or a class of expanded clone.

j_gene | v_gene | abundance | CDR3aa
TRBJ1-2 | TRBV5-1 | - | ASGPGQGIEGYT
TRBJ1-1 | TRBV7-9 | - | ASSTLQGRNTEAF
TRBJ1-1 | TRBV9 | - | ASSPGQTNTEAF
TRBJ1-4 | TRBV6-1 | - | ASSEFGRYEKLF
TRBJ1-1 | TRBV5-1 | - | ASSSEGLVTEAF
TRBJ2-1 | TRBV3-1/TRBV3-2 | - | ASSLIGGEAYNEQF
TRBJ2-1 | TRBV5-1 | - | ASSLYGGYNEQF
TRBJ1-1 | TRBV7-3 | - | ASSLGPASEAF
TRBJ1-2 | TRBV13 | - | ASSLLGGPGGYT
TRBJ2-7 | TRBV6-5 | - | ASSAGTGDPYEQY
TRBJ2-1 | TRBV28 | - | ASRQGTSGTNEQF
TRBJ2-5 | TRBV11-1 | - | ASSLRGGIQETQY
TRBJ1-2 | TRBV19 | - | ASSPLGQGNYGYT
TRBJ1-4 | TRBV28 | - | ASSQRGWEKLF
TRBJ2-1 | TRBV7-2 | - | ASSLPGQVRLEQF
TRBJ1-3 | TRBV29-1 | - | SVGGSSGNTIY
TRBJ2-7 | TRBV6-2/TRBV6-3 | - | ASSYPQGIQLQY
TRBJ1-1 | TRBV12-3/TRBV12-4 | - | ASSFNTAEAF
TRBJ1-2 | TRBV7-2 | - | ASYIRSNYGYT
TRBJ1-4 | TRBV6-5 | - | ASSYSGTGGNEKLF
TRBJ2-3 | TRBV7-2 | - | ASSTTSRPTDTQY
TRBJ1-1 | TRBV28 | - | ASSTAGGLVKAF
TRBJ1-5 | TRBV7-2 | - | ASSRGGNQPQH
TRBJ1-2 | TRBV12-5 | - | ASGYNREVNYGYT
TRBJ2-1 | TRBV2 | few | ASGEGSYNEQF
TRBJ2-7 | TRBV5-1 | - | ASSSNTGQRY
TRBJ2-1 | TRBV27 | - | ASRYGRKQTYNEQF
TRBJ1-5 | TRBV19 | - | ASSLTGPKPQH
TRBJ2-1 | TRBV4-3 | - | ASSQFGRKLAGGGGGQF
TRBJ2-1 | TRBV4-3 | - | ASSQFGVDHNEQF
TRBJ2-2 | TRBV7-2 | - | ACQWRRQGTTGELF
TRBJ1-5 | TRBV7-8 | - | ASSSIGQMNQPQH
TRBJ1-1 | TRBV9 | - | ASSPHRVPTEAF
TRBJ1-2 | TRBV25-1 | - | ASSGYQAQGAFSSI
TRBJ1-1 | TRBV30 | once | AWSSTGGWTEAF
TRBJ2-5 | TRBV19 | once | ASSIDVGGETQY
TRBJ1-1 | TRBV6-5 | - | AIRAPTVNTEAF
TRBJ2-4 | TRBV6-5 | - | ASRSPGYKNIQY
TRBJ2-1 | TRBV2 | - | ASSVRTHNEQF
TRBJ1-1 | TRBV4-3 | - | ASSQDWAVIMNTEAF
TRBJ1-3 | TRBV10-2 | - | ASSGGQNSGNTIY
TRBJ1-2 | TRBV19 | - | ASSIRSSGNYGYT
TRBJ1-2 | TRBV7-2 | - | ASSLDPLGQGARGYT